What follows are 32 T cell receptor beta chains derived from one specimen sequenced in a study of response to subunit inactivated influenza vaccine. TCRdb re-derived calls from the RT-PCR reads in MiXCR, one entry per CDR3 protein. Of a few hundred thousand distinct CDR3 sequences listed, around 7.9% are singletons. The sample consisted of PBMCs from blood, taken 23 to 25 months after vaccination. These receptors were taken from a man aged 45-69 years who received an inactivated influenza vaccine.

This clonotype appeared many times. This sequence joins TRBV4-2 and TRBJ2-5, with D possibly being TRBD1 or TRBD2 (6 bases each). The germline CDR1 and CDR2 sequences are LGHNA and YNFKEQ. V lost 4 bases to trimming and J lost 5 bases, with 17 bases between them. The CDR3 is made up of 15 amino acids. Here the CDR3 reads CASSPGAGSLETQYF. CDR3 in DNA: TGTGCCAGCAGCCCGGGGGCGGGTTCCTTGGAGACCCAGTACTTC.

In this sample, this clonotype turned up a few times. The genes are TRBV20-1 and TRBJ2-7, with 8 bases that match TRBD2. V was pared by 6 bases and J by 5 bases, with 6 bases of the junction left unmatched. The CDR3 is made up of 12 amino acids. Germline V CDR1 and CDR2: DFQATT, SNEGSKA (reference sequence). CDR3 coding DNA: TGCAGTGCCAGCGGGAGATACCACGAGCAGTACTTC. Encoded protein: CSASGRYHEQYF.

This clonotype was detected many times. J is TRBJ2-3 and V is TRBV28; TRBD1 is a possible D gene (5 bases). This CDR3 comprises 17 residues. CDR1 is MDHEN, CDR2 SYDVKM, per germline. Trimming shortened V by 4 bases and J by 3 bases, and 20 bases separated the two germline ends. CDR3 in DNA: TGTGCCAGCAGTTCCACCCGGACCCCCAGGGAAACAGATACGCAGTATTTT. Translated, it gives CASSSTRTPRETDTQYF.

This clonotype has just a few counts. The J gene is TRBJ2-7, the V gene TRBV7-8; D is undetermined. The CDR3 is made up of 14 amino acids. The germline V and J ends were trimmed by 4 bases and 1 base, with 11 bases remaining between them. Germline V lookup: CDR1 SGHVS, CDR2 FQNEAQ. This CDR3 reads CASSSGRHSYEQYF. The DNA for the CDR3 is TGTGCCAGCAGCTCCGGCCGTCATTCCTACGAGCAGTACTTC. Supplemented by reference TRBV7-8 and TRBJ2-7, the full variable domain reads GAGVSQSPRYKVAKRGQDVALRCDPISGHVSLFWYQQALGQGPEFLTYFQNEAQLDKSGLPSDRFFAERPEGSVSTLKIQRTQQEDSAVYLCASSSGRHSYEQYFGPGTRLTVT.

This clonotype was picked up a small number of times. The chain combines TRBV3-1 with TRBJ1-1; 7 bases map to TRBD1. V dropped 2 bases and J dropped 4; count of bases not matched to a gene: 4. Germline CDR1 and CDR2: LGHDT and YNNKEL (reference sequence). CDR3 size: 14 residues. The CDR3 nucleotides read TGTGCCAGCAGCCAAATACCAGGGGGCACTGAAGCTTTCTTT. Encoded protein: CASSQIPGGTEAFF.

This clonotype was counted many times. V usage is TRBV4-3 and J usage is TRBJ2-1; tentatively, D is TRBD1 (6 bases). CDR1 is LGHNA, CDR2 YSLEER, per germline. The CDR3 has 15 residues. The ends were cut back, 0 bases at V and 3 bases at J, with 9 bases in the middle. The CDR3 region is CASSQEVGGYNEQFF. DNA of the CDR3: TGCGCCAGCAGCCAAGAAGTAGGGGGCTACAATGAGCAGTTCTTC.

Ten or more counts support this clonotype. This chain uses TRBV7-9 with TRBJ1-3; D gene uncertain. The CDR3 totals 13 residues. Germline CDR1 SEHNR, CDR2 FQNEAQ (reference sequence). The ends were cut back, 2 bases at V and 4 bases at J, with 6 bases in the middle. CDR3 nucleotide sequence: TGTGCCAGCAGCTTAAGGAAGGGAAACACCATATATTTT. Its translation: CASSLRKGNTIYF.

The CDR3: CASCPGKVSDTQYF. The CDR3 coding sequence is TGTGCCAGCTGTCCAGGAAAAGTTTCGGATACGCAGTATTTT. This chain links TRBV6-2 or TRBV6-3 with TRBJ2-3; D ambiguous. V lost 8 bases and J lost 6, with 18 bases in between. The germline gives CDR1 MNHEY, CDR2 SVGEGT. The CDR3 is 14 amino acids.

The J gene is TRBJ1-2, the V gene TRBV3-1; D uncertain. Trimming left V 5 bases short and J 7 bases short, with 14 bases between. The V gene's germline CDR1 is LGHDT and CDR2 YNNKEL (reference sequence). The CDR3 sequence is 13 residues long. CDR3 nucleotides: TGTGCCAGCAGCTACAAGGGTTCACTTGGCTACACCTTC. It translates to CASSYKGSLGYTF. Variable domain in full (rest from reference TRBV3-1 and TRBJ1-2): DTAVSQTPKYLVTQMGNDKSIKCEQNLGHDTMYWYKQDSKKFLKIMFSYNNKELIINETVPNRFSPKSPDKAHLNLHINSLELGDSAVYFCASSYKGSLGYTFGSGTRLTVV.

The genes are TRBV20-1 and TRBJ1-1; D ambiguous. Trimming removed 7 bases from V and 4 bases from J, with 16 bases in between. This CDR3 comprises 13 residues. Germline lookup yields CDR1 DFQATT and CDR2 SNEGSKA (reference sequence). The CDR3 protein is CSEGGFRSTEAFF. Written as DNA, the CDR3 is TGCAGTGAGGGTGGCTTCCGGAGCACTGAAGCTTTCTTT.

This clonotype was counted ten times or more. The chain is built from TRBV6-1 and TRBJ2-5; 9 bases are shared with TRBD1. From germline, CDR1 is MNHNS and CDR2 SASEGT. J gave up 7 bases and V 5 bases, and 11 bases lay outside the gene matches. This CDR3 contains 15 residues. CDR3 coding DNA: TGTGCCAGCAGTACCACAGGGGGCGGAACCCGGACCCAGTACTTC. Translation: CASSTTGGGTRTQYF.

The chain uses TRBV10-3 and TRBJ2-5, with 8 bases that match TRBD1. J was trimmed by 4 bases and V by 4 bases; bases with no gene match: 2. This CDR3 is 13 amino acids long. The germline V gene has CDR1 ENHRY and CDR2 SYGVKD. The CDR3 reads CAISAGGGETQYF. The CDR3 bases are TGTGCCATCAGTGCAGGGGGCGGAGAGACCCAGTACTTC.

This clonotype has ten or more counts. J is TRBJ2-5 and V is TRBV25-1; possibly TRBD1 for D (6 bases). From germline, CDR1 is MGHDK and CDR2 SYGVNS. This CDR3 comprises 13 residues. Trimming removed 8 bases from V and 1 base from J, with 11 bases in between. CDR3 loop: CASSGTFQETQYF. The CDR3 coding sequence is TGTGCCAGCTCAGGGACATTCCAAGAGACCCAGTACTTC.

This clonotype occurred a few times. V usage is TRBV11-2 and J usage is TRBJ2-7; 10 bases map to TRBD2. The CDR3 length is 16 residues. Per germline, CDR1 SGHAT and CDR2 FQNNGV. The J segment lost 3 bases and the V segment lost 4 bases, leaving 9 bases of the junction unmatched. In DNA, the CDR3 is TGTGCCAGCAGCTCCGAGCGGCTAGCGGGGGTCTACGAGCAGTACTTC. Translation gives CASSSERLAGVYEQYF.

This clonotype has more than one count but fewer than ten. CDR3 residues: CASSLGQGLVETQYF. The CDR3 nucleotides are TGTGCCAGCAGCTTAGGTCAGGGGCTTGTGGAGACCCAGTACTTC. The chain has TRBV7-9 and TRBJ2-5, with D possibly TRBD1 on 6 matching bases. CDR1 is SEHNR and CDR2 is FQNEAQ in the germline V gene (reference sequence). Trimming stripped 1 base from V and 5 bases from J, with 14 bases between. CDR3 size: 15 residues.

The rearrangement uses TRBV7-9 and TRBJ2-5; the match to TRBD2 covers 13 bases. CDR1 is SEHNR and CDR2 is FQNEAQ in the germline V gene (reference sequence). The CDR3 is 16 amino acids. With 3 bases clipped from V and 5 bases from J, the junction kept 6 bases outside the gene matches. Written as DNA, the CDR3 is TGTGCCAGCAGCTTCCAAGGGACTAGCGGGATTGAGACCCAGTACTTC. Protein sequence: CASSFQGTSGIETQYF.

This rearrangement joins TRBV7-6 to TRBJ2-5; D is possibly TRBD2 (5 bases). Germline values: CDR1 SGHVS, CDR2 FNYEAQ. The ends were cut back, 1 base at V and 2 bases at J, with 14 bases in the middle. This CDR3 spans 16 amino acids. The CDR3 sequence is CASSLDRGLGQETQYF. In DNA form, the CDR3 reads TGTGCCAGCAGCTTAGATCGAGGGCTGGGGCAAGAGACCCAGTACTTC.

J is TRBJ2-1 and V is TRBV6-2 or TRBV6-3; 9 bases align to TRBD1. The CDR3 totals 16 residues. Germline V lookup: CDR1 MNHEY, CDR2 SVGEGT. The trim removed 7 bases at V and 5 bases at J, leaving 12 bases unmatched. The CDR3 spells CASTLNPDRGHNEQFF. The CDR3 region has the DNA TGTGCCAGCACCCTAAACCCGGACAGGGGTCACAATGAGCAGTTCTTC.

The chain employs TRBV20-1 and TRBJ2-1, with 10 bases aligning to TRBD1. There are 24 residues in the CDR3. Trimming took 0 bases from V and 8 from J; bases not matched to a gene: 34. The V gene's germline CDR1 is DFQATT and CDR2 SNEGSKA (reference sequence). The CDR3 loop reads CSARDYRTGGPQALYGLKKDEQFF. The CDR3 nucleotides are TGCAGTGCTAGAGATTACAGGACAGGGGGGCCCCAGGCCCTATACGGGCTTAAGAAAGATGAGCAGTTCTTC.

This clonotype was detected ten times or more. The DNA is omitted, as the CDR3 cannot be located on it reliably, and the CDR3 follows TCRdb's listing. V usage is TRBV7-2 and J usage is TRBJ2-7. The germline V gene has CDR1 SGHTA and CDR2 FQGNSA. The CDR3 extends over 12 residues, inclusive of both ends. CDR3 region: CASSLRFGEQYF.

The J gene is TRBJ1-1, the V gene TRBV6-2 or TRBV6-3; tentatively, D is TRBD1 (5 bases). The V end was cut by 9 bases, the J end by 0 bases, with 23 bases between. CDR1 MNHEY and CDR2 SVGEGT come from the germline V gene. The length of the CDR3 is 17 residues. The CDR3 DNA reads TGTGCCAGTGGTCGGGACCACGGAAAAACCATGAACACTGAAGCTTTCTTT. Its translation: CASGRDHGKTMNTEAFF.

The chain employs TRBV7-2 and TRBJ1-3; no definite D call. The germline V gene encodes CDR1 SGHTA and CDR2 FQGNSA. V was cut by 1 base and J by 3 bases, with 16 bases left in between. This CDR3 is 17 amino acids long. The CDR3 region has the DNA TGTGCCAGCAGCTTAGGTTTCTCGGGTTTACATGGAAACACCATATATTTT. As protein: CASSLGFSGLHGNTIYF.

This rearrangement joins TRBV4-2 to TRBJ2-2; possible D gene TRBD2, 5 bases. CDR3 size: 19 residues. Germline values: CDR1 LGHNA, CDR2 YNFKEQ. V shed 0 bases and J shed 0 bases, with 17 bases lying between them. The CDR3 is CASSQDGQWTYANTGELFF. The DNA for the CDR3 is TGTGCCAGCAGCCAAGATGGTCAGTGGACTTACGCGAACACCGGGGAGCTGTTTTTT.

This clonotype has only a few counts. This rearrangement joins TRBV5-6 to TRBJ2-3; TRBD2 matches at 9 bases. The V segment lost 1 base and the J segment 4 bases; nucleotides outside the gene matches: 4. Germline V gene sequence: CDR1 SGHDT, CDR2 YYEEEE. The CDR3 loop spans 15 amino acids. CDR3 DNA: TGTGCCAGCAGCTTGAGCGGGAGGTTGGCAGATACGCAGTATTTT. Protein sequence: CASSLSGRLADTQYF. The variable domain in full, with the rest retrieved from reference TRBV5-6 and TRBJ2-3, is DAGVTQSPTHLIKTRGQQVTLRCSPKSGHDTVSWYQQALGQGPQFIFQYYEEEERQRGNFPDRFSGHQFPNYSSELNVNALLLGDSALYLCASSLSGRLADTQYFGPGTRLTVL.

This clonotype was counted only a few times. V and J are TRBV18 and TRBJ2-7; D may be TRBD1 (5 bases). The CDR3 totals 16 residues. Germline CDR1 is KGHSH and CDR2 is LQKENI. Trimming removed 3 bases from V and 1 base from J, with 16 bases in between. The CDR3 DNA reads TGTGCCAGCTCACCCCCGCAGGGTAGGAGTTCCTACGAGCAGTACTTC. Residues: CASSPPQGRSSYEQYF.

The rearrangement uses TRBV12-3 or TRBV12-4 and TRBJ2-5, with 8 bases aligning to TRBD2. The CDR3 spans 15 residues. With V trimmed by 6 bases and J by 4 bases, 10 bases remained unmatched. The CDR3 nucleotides are TGTGCCAGCAGCCCCTTTCGGGGGGGCACAGAGACCCAGTACTTC. Translated: CASSPFRGGTETQYF.

This clonotype appeared a few times. The J gene is TRBJ1-6, the V gene TRBV5-1; D is undetermined. Germline V gives CDR1 SGHRS, CDR2 YFSETQ. V dropped 1 base and J dropped 10 bases, with 18 bases sitting between them. This CDR3 has 16 amino acids. CDR3 sequence (DNA): TGCGCCAGCAGCTTGACGGTCGGAGGGAGTGGGTCACCCCTCCACTTT. This translates into CASSLTVGGSGSPLHF.

This clonotype was counted a few times. The rearrangement joins TRBV12-3 or TRBV12-4 to TRBJ1-6; tentatively, D is TRBD1 (5 bases). The CDR3 is 15 amino acids. V lost 2 bases to trimming and J lost 9 bases, with 14 bases between them. The CDR3 sequence: CASSLRAGGSSPLHF. In DNA form, the CDR3 reads TGTGCCAGCAGTTTACGCGCGGGGGGAAGTTCACCCCTCCACTTT.

The sample holds a few counts of this clonotype. The chain recombines TRBV20-1 with TRBJ1-5; 7 bases align to TRBD1. This CDR3 comprises 15 residues. With 3 bases clipped from V and 4 bases from J, the junction kept 9 bases outside the gene matches. In germline, CDR1 is DFQATT, CDR2 SNEGSKA (reference sequence). The chain's CDR3 is CSARLRDSGNQPQHF. CDR3 nucleotide sequence: TGCAGTGCTAGGTTGAGGGACAGCGGTAATCAGCCCCAGCATTTT.

This clonotype was seen only a few times. J is TRBJ2-1 and V is TRBV20-1; D is perhaps TRBD2 (6 bases). Trimming left V 0 bases short and J 1 base short, with 13 bases between. The V gene's germline CDR1 is DFQATT and CDR2 SNEGSKA (reference sequence). The length of the CDR3 is 16 residues. The CDR3 DNA sequence: TGCAGTGCTAGAGATGGGACTTTGAGGTCCTACAATGAGCAGTTCTTC. Protein product: CSARDGTLRSYNEQFF.

The CDR3 sequence is CASSLLHGGQGDTQYF. CDR3 DNA: TGCGCCAGCAGCCTCCTGCACGGGGGGCAGGGAGATACGCAGTATTTT. The V call is TRBV4-3, the J call TRBJ2-3, with D perhaps matching TRBD2 (7 bases). Per the germline V gene, CDR1 is LGHNA and CDR2 is YSLEER. The CDR3 is 16 amino acids. V was clipped by 4 bases and J by 5 bases, with 19 bases between them.

In this sample, this clonotype turned up many times. This chain joins TRBV20-1 and TRBJ2-2, with D perhaps TRBD2 (5 bases). The germline gives CDR1 DFQATT, CDR2 SNEGSKA (reference sequence). The V end was cut by 0 bases, the J end by 0 bases, with 14 bases between. This CDR3 spans 17 amino acids. CDR3 sequence reads: CSARDVSEQSNTGELFF. CDR3 in DNA: TGCAGTGCTAGAGATGTTAGCGAGCAGTCGAACACCGGGGAGCTGTTTTTT.